This is a list of T cell receptor beta chains from one sample in a study of blood T cell repertoires in COVID-19. Sequencing used immunoSEQ multiplex PCR; TCRdb keeps in-frame clones, though not all of them. Here the sample spans roughly 150,000 clones, 80% to 90% being singletons. The sequenced material came from peripheral blood. These receptors originate from a woman in her sixties with active COVID-19. CDR3s include the opening cysteine and the closing phenylalanine or tryptophan. Each record gives: V gene, J gene, clone size, D gene, CDR3 protein, CDR3 DNA. D genes are given only for firm matches. Clone size is given for some rows only: seen once, a few or many times, or a class if the clone is expanded.

TRBV7-2	TRBJ2-7	-	TRBD2	CASSQGLAGVGEQYF	TGTGCCAGCAGCCAGGGACTAGCGGGAGTCGGCGAGCAGTACTTC
TRBV5-6	TRBJ1-2	many	-	CASSSGFSGGYTF	TGTGCCAGCAGCTCAGGGTTTTCGGGTGGCTACACCTTC
TRBV28	TRBJ1-3	-	TRBD1	CAIKDRDRANNTIYF	TGTGCCATCAAAGACCGGGACAGGGCAAACAACACCATATATTTT
TRBV18	TRBJ1-1	-	-	CASSPLQGNTEAFF	TGTGCCAGCTCACCACTGCAGGGTAACACTGAAGCTTTCTTT
TRBV10-3	TRBJ2-1	-	TRBD2	CAISGPPKGLADNEQFF	TGTGCCATCAGTGGACCTCCCAAGGGACTAGCGGACAATGAGCAGTTCTTC
TRBV18	TRBJ2-7	-	-	CASSPGTPPGEQYF	TGTGCCAGCTCACCTGGGACTCCTCCTGGCGAGCAGTACTTC
TRBV2	TRBJ1-5	-	TRBD1	CASSGPGTGRDQPQHF	TGTGCCAGCAGCGGTCCCGGGACAGGGCGAGATCAGCCCCAGCATTTT
TRBV5-4	TRBJ2-1	once	TRBD2	CASSSPSGRSYNEQFF	TGTGCCAGCAGCTCCCCTAGCGGGAGGTCCTACAATGAGCAGTTCTTC
TRBV5-1	TRBJ2-3	-	TRBD2	CASSVIAAGGPDTQYF	TGCGCCAGCAGCGTGATAGCCGCGGGAGGGCCAGATACGCAGTATTTT
TRBV7-2	TRBJ1-2	-	TRBD1	CASSLATGTGHGYTF	TGTGCCAGCAGCTTAGCTACCGGGACAGGGCATGGCTACACCTTC
TRBV6-5	TRBJ1-1	-	-	CASRGLNTEAFF	TGTGCCAGCCGAGGGCTGAACACTGAAGCTTTCTTT
TRBV2	TRBJ2-7	-	TRBD1	CASRQGGTGGHEQYF	TGTGCCAGCCGCCAGGGCGGGACAGGGGGCCACGAGCAGTACTTC
TRBV6-4	TRBJ2-7	-	TRBD2	CASITGGGSYEQYF	TGTGCCAGCATTACGGGAGGGGGGTCCTACGAGCAGTACTTC
TRBV19	TRBJ2-7	-	TRBD2	CARFRTSGIEEQYF	TGTGCCAGATTCCGGACTAGCGGGATTGAAGAGCAGTACTTC
TRBV6-2/TRBV6-3	TRBJ2-2	-	-	CASSYSNYRVPSGELFF	TGTGCCAGCAGTTACTCGAATTACAGGGTCCCGAGCGGGGAGCTGTTTTTT
TRBV11-3	TRBJ2-4	-	-	CASSLSGSGNIQYF	TGTGCCAGCAGCTTATCAGGGAGCGGGAACATTCAGTACTTC
TRBV6-5	TRBJ2-2	-	TRBD2	CASSYYGRINTGELFF	TGTGCCAGCAGTTATTACGGGAGGATCAACACCGGGGAGCTGTTTTTT
TRBV30	TRBJ1-4	-	-	CAWSTQVKNEKLFF	TGTGCCTGGAGTACCCAGGTCAAGAATGAAAAACTGTTTTTT
TRBV5-1	TRBJ2-7	-	TRBD1	CASSLGDRVNEQYF	TGCGCCAGCAGCCTAGGAGACAGGGTAAACGAGCAGTACTTC
TRBV15	TRBJ2-2	-	-	CATSTYFGELFF	TGTGCCACCAGCACCTATTTCGGGGAGCTGTTTTTT
TRBV12-3/TRBV12-4	TRBJ2-1	-	TRBD2	CASSLSGRNEQFF	TGTGCCAGCAGTCTTAGCGGGAGGAATGAGCAGTTCTTC
TRBV29-1	TRBJ2-1	-	-	CSLRSPYNEQFF	TGCAGCCTCCGGTCACCCTACAATGAGCAGTTCTTC
TRBV11-3	TRBJ2-1	-	TRBD2	CASSPQREGRGVEQFF	TGTGCCAGCAGCCCCCAGCGGGAGGGGCGAGGGGTTGAGCAGTTCTTC
TRBV2	TRBJ1-2	-	-	CASRETSNYGYTF	TGTGCCAGCAGGGAGACTTCTAACTATGGCTACACCTTC
TRBV5-6	TRBJ2-5	-	-	CASSPDGGLGETQYF	TGTGCCAGCAGCCCGGACGGGGGGCTGGGGGAGACCCAGTACTTC
TRBV2	TRBJ2-7	-	-	CASSESLRAGEQYF	TGTGCCAGCAGTGAATCCCTTAGGGCAGGGGAGCAGTACTTC
TRBV7-3	TRBJ1-6	once	-	CASSRGGEGSLHF	TGTGCCAGCAGCCGAGGGGGTGAGGGATCCCTCCACTTT
TRBV27	TRBJ2-7	few	-	CASSLYPGPPYEQYF	TGTGCCAGCAGTTTATATCCAGGTCCTCCCTACGAGCAGTACTTC
TRBV10-2	TRBJ2-7	-	-	CASSERTSRSHNEQYF	TGCGCCAGCAGTGAAAGGACTTCCCGCTCTCACAACGAGCAGTACTTC
TRBV18	TRBJ1-2	-	TRBD1	CASSQWTGPYGYTF	TGTGCCAGCTCACAATGGACAGGCCCCTATGGCTACACCTTC
TRBV27	TRBJ2-1	-	-	CASKERLGSYNEQFF	TGTGCCAGCAAAGAAAGACTAGGTTCCTACAATGAGCAGTTCTTC
TRBV11-2	TRBJ2-2	-	TRBD1	CASNLQGIGTGELFF	TGTGCCAGCAACCTACAGGGGATCGGCACCGGGGAGCTGTTTTTT
TRBV7-8	TRBJ1-4	once	-	CASSPKRGFPNEKLFF	TGTGCCAGCAGCCCCAAGCGTGGGTTCCCTAATGAAAAACTGTTTTTT
TRBV7-9	TRBJ1-1	-	-	CASSLAGMNTEAFF	TGTGCCAGCAGCTTAGCTGGCATGAACACTGAAGCTTTCTTT
TRBV10-3	TRBJ1-1	-	-	CAISAMSTEAFF	TGTGCCATCAGTGCAATGAGCACTGAAGCTTTCTTT
TRBV6-2/TRBV6-3	TRBJ2-7	few	TRBD2	CASSYPLAGGLREQYF	TGTGCCAGCAGTTACCCACTAGCGGGAGGGTTGCGGGAGCAGTACTTC
TRBV19	TRBJ2-1	few	-	CALHALGNEQFF	TGTGCCTTACACGCCCTTGGCAATGAGCAGTTCTTC
TRBV18	TRBJ2-4	-	-	CASSPRQGRDIQYF	TGTGCCAGCTCACCACGGCAGGGTCGGGACATTCAGTACTTC